The present TCR beta chain was sequenced within a study of blood T cell repertoires in COVID-19. Study-wide context: Specimens from acute and convalescent COVID-19 originated in the United States, Italy and Spain. T cells, B-cell-depleted T cells, or PBMCs provided the cDNA or gDNA that served as material.

Trimming left V 4 bases short and J 0 bases short, with 14 bases between. The CDR3 is 16 residues long. Germline V gene lookup returns CDR1 SGHTS and CDR2 YDEGEE. Libraries were prepared by immunoSEQ multiplex PCR; TCRdb keeps only in-frame clonotypes and omits some of them. The sample yields roughly 120,000 clones, roughly nine tenths seen once. The TCR originated in a man aged 65 to 85 who had recovered from COVID-19. What was sequenced was peripheral blood. The gene calls are TRBV5-8 and TRBJ2-4; TRBD1 is a possible D gene (6 bases). The CDR3 region has the DNA TGTGCCAGCAGCCCGGGACAAACGCTAGCCAAAAACATTCAGTACTTC. Translating it yields CASSPGQTLAKNIQYF. Looking up the rest from reference TRBV5-8 and TRBJ2-4 gives the full variable domain: EAGVTQSPTHLIKTRGQQATLRCSPISGHTSVYWYQQALGLGLQFLLWYDEGEERNRGNFPPRFSGRQFPNYSSELNVNALELEDSALYLCASSPGQTLAKNIQYFGAGTRLSVL.